The sequence of this TCR beta chain was determined in a study of neurological immune-mediated disorders. The unsorted libraries were prepared from 2 million PBMCs (stored at -80 C). TCRdb ran MiXCR on the 5' RACE reads and lists one entry per CDR3 protein. The sample shows about 50,000 distinct CDR3 sequences, around 2% of them seen only once. There are many counts of this clonotype. Germline assignment: CDR1 SEHNR and CDR2 FQNEAQ (reference sequence). The V end was cut by 1 base, the J end by 2 bases, with 10 bases between. CDR3 size: 15 residues. The sequencing input was PBMCs. This clonotype was obtained from a woman aged 40 to 49 with multiple sclerosis. V and J are TRBV7-9 and TRBJ2-3; D is possibly TRBD2 (6 bases). In nucleotides, the CDR3 is TGTGCCAGCAGCTTAGTGCTAGCGCCCACAGATACGCAGTATTTT. Its protein is CASSLVLAPTDTQYF.